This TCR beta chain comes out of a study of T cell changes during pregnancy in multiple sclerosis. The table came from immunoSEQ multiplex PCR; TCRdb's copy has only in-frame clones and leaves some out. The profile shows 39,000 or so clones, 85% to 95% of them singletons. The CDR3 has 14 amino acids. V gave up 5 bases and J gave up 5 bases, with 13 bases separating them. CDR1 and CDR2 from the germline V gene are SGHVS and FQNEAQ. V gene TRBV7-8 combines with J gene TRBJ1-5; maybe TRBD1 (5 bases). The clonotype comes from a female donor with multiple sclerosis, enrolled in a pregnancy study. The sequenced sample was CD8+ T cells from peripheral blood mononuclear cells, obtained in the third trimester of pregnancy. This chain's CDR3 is CASSRPPRDQPQHF. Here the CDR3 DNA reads TGTGCCAGCAGCCGACCCCCCAGGGATCAGCCCCAGCATTTT.